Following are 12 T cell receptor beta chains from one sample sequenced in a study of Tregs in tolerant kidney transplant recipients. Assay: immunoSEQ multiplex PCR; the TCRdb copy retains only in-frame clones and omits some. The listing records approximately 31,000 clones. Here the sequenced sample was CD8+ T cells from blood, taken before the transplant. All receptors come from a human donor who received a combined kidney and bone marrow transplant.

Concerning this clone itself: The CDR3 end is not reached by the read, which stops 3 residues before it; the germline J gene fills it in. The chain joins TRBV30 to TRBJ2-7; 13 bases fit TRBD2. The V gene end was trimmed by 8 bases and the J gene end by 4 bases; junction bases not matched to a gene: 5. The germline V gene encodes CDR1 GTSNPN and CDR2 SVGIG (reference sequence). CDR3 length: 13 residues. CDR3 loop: CAVGLAGVYEQYF. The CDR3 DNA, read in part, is TGTGCCGTTGGACTAGCGGGAGTGTACGAG.

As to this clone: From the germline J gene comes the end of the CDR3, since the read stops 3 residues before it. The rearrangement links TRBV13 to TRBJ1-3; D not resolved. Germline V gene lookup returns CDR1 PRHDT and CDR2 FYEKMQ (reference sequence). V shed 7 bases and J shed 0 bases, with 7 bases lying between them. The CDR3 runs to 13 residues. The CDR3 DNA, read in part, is TGTGCCAGCATCGGGGACTCTGGAAACACC. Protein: CASIGDSGNT. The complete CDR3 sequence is CASIGDSGNTIYF. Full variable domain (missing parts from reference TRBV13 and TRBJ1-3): AAGVIQSPRHLIKEKRETATLKCYPIPRHDTVYWYQQGPGQDPQFLISFYEKMQSDKGSIPDRFSAQQFSDYHSELNMSSLELGDSALYFCASIGDSGNTIYFGEGSWLTVV.

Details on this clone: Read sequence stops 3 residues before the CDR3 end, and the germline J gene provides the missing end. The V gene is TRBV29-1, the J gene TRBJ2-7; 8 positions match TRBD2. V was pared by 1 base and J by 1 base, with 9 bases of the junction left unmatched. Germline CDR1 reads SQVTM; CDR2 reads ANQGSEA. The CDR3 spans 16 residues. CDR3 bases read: TGCAGCGTTGAAGTATGGTCTAGCGGGTCGTCCTACGAG. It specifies CSVEVWSSGSSYE. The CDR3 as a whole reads CSVEVWSSGSSYEQYF.

The CDR3 bases that were read are TGTGCCAGCAGCCATCGGGTGGGGGGGCCTCCCTACGAG. Translation: CASSHRVGGPPYE. The whole CDR3 region reads CASSHRVGGPPYEQYF. The chain is built from TRBV7-6 and TRBJ2-7; possibly TRBD2 for D (7 bases). The read stops 3 residues short of the end of the CDR3; the missing end is completed from the germline J gene. Trimming took off 5 bases at V and 2 bases at J, with 19 bases between the two ends. CDR3 size: 16 residues. The germline CDR1 and CDR2 sequences are SGHVS and FNYEAQ.

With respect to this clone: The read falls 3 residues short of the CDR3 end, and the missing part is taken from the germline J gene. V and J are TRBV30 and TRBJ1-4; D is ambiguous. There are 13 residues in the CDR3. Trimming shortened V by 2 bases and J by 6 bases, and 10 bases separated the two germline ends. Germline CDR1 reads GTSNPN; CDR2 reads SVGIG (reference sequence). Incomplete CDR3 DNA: TGTGCCTGGAGTTCGGGGATCGATGAAAAA. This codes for CAWSSGIDEK. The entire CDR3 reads CAWSSGIDEKLFF.

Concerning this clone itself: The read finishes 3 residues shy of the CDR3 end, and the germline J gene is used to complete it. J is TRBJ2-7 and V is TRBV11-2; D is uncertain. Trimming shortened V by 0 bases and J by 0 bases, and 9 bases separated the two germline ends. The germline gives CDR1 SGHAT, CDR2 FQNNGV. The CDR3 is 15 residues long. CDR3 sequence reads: CASSLEVSVSYEQYF. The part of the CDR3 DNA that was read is TGTGCCAGCAGCTTAGAAGTGTCAGTCTCCTACGAG.

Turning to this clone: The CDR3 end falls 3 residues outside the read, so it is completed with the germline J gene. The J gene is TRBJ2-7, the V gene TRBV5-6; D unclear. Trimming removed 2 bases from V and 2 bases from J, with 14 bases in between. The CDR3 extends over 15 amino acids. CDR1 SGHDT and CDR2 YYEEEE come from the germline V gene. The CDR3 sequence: CASSLPSGFPYEQYF. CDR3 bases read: TGTGCCAGCAGCTTACCCTCCGGGTTTCCCTACGAG.

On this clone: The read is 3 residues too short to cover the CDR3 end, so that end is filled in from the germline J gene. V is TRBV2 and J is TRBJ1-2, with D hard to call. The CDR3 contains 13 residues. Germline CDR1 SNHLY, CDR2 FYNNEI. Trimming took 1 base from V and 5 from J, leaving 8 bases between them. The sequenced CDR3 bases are TGTGCCAGCAGTGAAGGGCCCAGTTATGGC. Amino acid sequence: CASSEGPSYG. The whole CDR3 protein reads CASSEGPSYGYTF. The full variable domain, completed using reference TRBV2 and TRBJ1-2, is EPEVTQTPSHQVTQMGQEVILRCVPISNHLYFYWYRQILGQKVEFLVSFYNNEISEKSEIFDDQFSVERPDGSNFTLKIRSTKLEDSAMYFCASSEGPSYGYTFGSGTRLTVV.

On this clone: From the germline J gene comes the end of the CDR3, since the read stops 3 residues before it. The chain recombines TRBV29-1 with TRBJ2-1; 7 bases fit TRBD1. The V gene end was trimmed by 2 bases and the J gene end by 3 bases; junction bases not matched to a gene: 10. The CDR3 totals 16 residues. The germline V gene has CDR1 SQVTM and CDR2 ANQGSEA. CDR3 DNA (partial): TGCAGCGTTGAATATGACACAGGGGTAGGCTACAATGAG. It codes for CSVEYDTGVGYNE. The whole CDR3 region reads CSVEYDTGVGYNEQFF.

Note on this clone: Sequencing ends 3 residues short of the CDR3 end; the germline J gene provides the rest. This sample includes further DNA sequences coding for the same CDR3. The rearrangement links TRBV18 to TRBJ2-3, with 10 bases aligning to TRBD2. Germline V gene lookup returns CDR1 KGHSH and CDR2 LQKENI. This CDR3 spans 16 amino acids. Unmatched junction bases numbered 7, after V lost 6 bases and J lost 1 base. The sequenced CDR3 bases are TGTGCCAGCTCCCCTTTCAGCGGGGGGGGCACAGATACG. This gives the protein CASSPFSGGGTDT. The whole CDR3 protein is CASSPFSGGGTDTQYF.

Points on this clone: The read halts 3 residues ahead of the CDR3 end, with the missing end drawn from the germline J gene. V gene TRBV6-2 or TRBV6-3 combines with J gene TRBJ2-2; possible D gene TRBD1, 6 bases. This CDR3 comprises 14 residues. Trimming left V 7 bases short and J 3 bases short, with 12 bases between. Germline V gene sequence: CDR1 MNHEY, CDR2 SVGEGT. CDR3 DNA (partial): TGTGCCAGCACCCGGACAGTATACACCGGGGAG. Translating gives CASTRTVYTGE. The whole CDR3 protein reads CASTRTVYTGELFF.

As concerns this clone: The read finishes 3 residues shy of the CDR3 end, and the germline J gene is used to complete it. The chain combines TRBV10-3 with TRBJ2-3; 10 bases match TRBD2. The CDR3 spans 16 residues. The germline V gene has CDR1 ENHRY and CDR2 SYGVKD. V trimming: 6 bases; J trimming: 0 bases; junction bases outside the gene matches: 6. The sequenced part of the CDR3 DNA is TGTGCCATCAGCCCGGAGCGGGAGGGCAGCACAGATACG. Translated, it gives CAISPEREGSTDT. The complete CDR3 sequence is CAISPEREGSTDTQYF.